This TCR beta chain was found in a study of blood T cell repertoires in COVID-19. Looking at the study overall: The study drew acute and convalescent COVID-19 samples from the United States, Italy and Spain. From T cells, B-cell-depleted T cells, or PBMCs came the material, which was cDNA or gDNA.

Authors' methods: The authors estimated nucleated cell counts from reference gene primer amplification. Profiled with immunoSEQ multiplex PCR; TCRdb holds only in-frame clones, not every one. V and J calls and clone size are given by that table; D and trimming were obtained from the DNA. The data show 110,000 or so clones, around 89% seen once. V lost 4 bases, J lost 4 bases, and 22 bases stayed unmatched. Germline values: CDR1 SGHVS, CDR2 FQNEAQ. The CDR3 has 19 residues. Sequenced: peripheral blood. J is TRBJ2-7 and V is TRBV7-8; 7 nucleotides match TRBD1. The sequence was collected from a human donor with acute or convalescent COVID-19. The donor label of this sample is uncertain. Written as DNA, the CDR3 is TGTGCCAGCAGCTCAGACAGGGCTAAGAATGATCCCTTGACATACGAGCAGTACTTC. Protein sequence: CASSSDRAKNDPLTYEQYF.